Listed below are T cell receptor beta chains from one sample, sequenced in a study of blood T cell repertoires in COVID-19. Clones were read by immunoSEQ multiplex PCR, and TCRdb kept only the in-frame ones, dropping some. The table shows about 35,000 clones, with around 82% occurring only once. The material sequenced was peripheral blood. These receptors were taken from a man at least 80 years old with active or convalescent COVID-19. CDR3s include the opening cysteine and the closing phenylalanine or tryptophan. The order of the fields is J gene, clone size, CDR3 length, V gene, D gene, CDR3 protein, CDR3 DNA. D genes are given only for firm matches. Clone size is not always given. Where it is, it says once, few, many or a class for expanded clones.

TRBJ1-5 . 14 TRBV2 . CASSEAVRGQPQHF TGTGCCAGCAGTGAGGCCGTTCGGGGGCAGCCCCAGCATTTT
TRBJ2-1 once 17 TRBV18 TRBD2 CASSPPTLAGGYNEQFF TGTGCCAGCTCACCACCAACACTAGCGGGAGGATACAATGAGCAGTTCTTC
TRBJ1-2 . 16 TRBV16 TRBD1 CASSQSGVLQGQGYTF TGTGCCAGCAGCCAATCGGGGGTTCTACAGGGGCAAGGCTACACCTTC
TRBJ2-7 . 15 TRBV9 TRBD1 CASSPRDRVIYEQYF TGTGCCAGCAGCCCGCGGGACAGGGTTATCTACGAGCAGTACTTC
TRBJ2-2 . 14 TRBV19 TRBD2 CASRAGVYTGELFF TGTGCCAGTAGAGCGGGAGTGTACACCGGGGAGCTGTTTTTT
TRBJ2-3 . 15 TRBV6-2/TRBV6-3 TRBD1 CASSWPGQGTDTQYF TGTGCCAGCAGTTGGCCGGGACAGGGAACAGATACGCAGTATTTT
TRBJ2-5 . 15 TRBV5-6 TRBD1 CASSLVQGYQETQYF TGTGCCAGCAGCTTGGTACAGGGGTACCAAGAGACCCAGTACTTC
TRBJ2-1 many 16 TRBV4-2 . CASSQDKLGAGNEQFF TGTGCCAGCAGCCAAGATAAGTTGGGGGCGGGTAATGAGCAGTTCTTC
TRBJ2-1 . 16 TRBV6-2/TRBV6-3 TRBD2 CASSHDPGLVIDEQFF TGTGCCAGCAGTCACGACCCGGGACTAGTTATTGATGAGCAGTTCTTC
TRBJ2-1 . 12 TRBV29-1 . CSVDLGANEQFF TGCAGCGTCGACCTGGGGGCCAATGAGCAGTTCTTC
TRBJ1-5 . 14 TRBV5-6 TRBD1 CASSFTGGRQPQHF TGTGCCAGCAGCTTTACAGGGGGCCGACAGCCCCAGCATTTT
TRBJ2-5 . 15 TRBV18 TRBD2 CASSPGTSGKETQYF TGTGCCAGCTCACCGGGGACTAGCGGGAAAGAGACCCAGTACTTC
TRBJ1-2 . 15 TRBV4-3 . CASSQVAAGDYGYTF TGCGCCAGCAGCCAAGTCGCGGCAGGGGACTATGGCTACACCTTC
TRBJ2-5 . 16 TRBV7-9 TRBD2 CASSLGTSAPQETQYF TGTGCCAGCAGCTTAGGGACTAGCGCGCCGCAAGAGACCCAGTACTTC
TRBJ1-2 . 14 TRBV28 . CASSLPMSIYGYTF TGTGCCAGCAGTTTGCCCATGAGTATCTATGGCTACACCTTC
TRBJ2-1 . 11 TRBV7-9 . CASSLGREQFF TGTGCCAGCAGCTTAGGGCGGGAGCAGTTCTTC
TRBJ2-5 . 16 TRBV14 . CASSQDAGSPPRTQYF TGTGCCAGCAGCCAAGACGCCGGGAGCCCTCCGCGGACCCAGTACTTC
TRBJ1-5 . 13 TRBV7-2 . CASSLDIDQPQHF TGTGCCAGCAGCTTAGACATCGATCAGCCCCAGCATTTT
TRBJ2-5 once 14 TRBV6-5 TRBD1 CASNVQGFQETQYF TGTGCCAGCAACGTACAGGGGTTCCAAGAGACCCAGTACTTC
TRBJ2-1 . 15 TRBV28 TRBD1 CASSLTRTGRNEQFF TGTGCCAGCAGTTTAACAAGGACAGGGAGAAATGAGCAGTTCTTC
TRBJ2-5 . 14 TRBV30 TRBD1 CAWSRDRGQETQYF TGTGCCTGGAGCCGGGACAGGGGGCAAGAGACCCAGTACTTC
TRBJ1-5 few 14 TRBV11-1 . CASSRSGNNQPQHF TGTGCCAGCAGCAGATCAGGAAACAATCAGCCCCAGCATTTT
TRBJ2-7 . 15 TRBV10-3 . CATLSTLTSSYEQYF TGTGCCACTCTCTCGACACTGACAAGCTCCTACGAGCAGTACTTC
TRBJ2-7 . 15 TRBV14 TRBD2 CASSQTSGRSYEQYF TGTGCCAGCAGCCAGACTAGCGGGAGATCCTACGAGCAGTACTTC
TRBJ1-1 . 14 TRBV7-9 TRBD1 CASSRRAGGGEAFF TGTGCCAGCAGCCGCCGGGCAGGGGGCGGTGAAGCTTTCTTT